This T cell receptor beta chain is from a study of T-cell memory formation after mild COVID-19 listed by TCRdb under 2021. For context, the study as a whole: Most TCR sequence clusters were specific to one of the two donors. Two young, previously healthy adult volunteers made up the cohort, one male and one female. Longitudinal TCRalpha and TCRbeta repertoire sequencing tracked T-cell clones expanding and contracting after mild COVID-19 in two donors. The study at large found these results: The detection of some responding clones in pre-infection memory suggests that pre-existing cross-reactive memory T cells joined the SARS-CoV-2 response. SARS-CoV-2 specificity of the second-wave clones peaking on day 37 was not confirmed. Contracting CD4+ clones turned up mainly in the CM and EM memory subsets, whereas EMRA was where CD8+ clones were enriched. The study included only a couple of mild cases, and larger cohorts that include severe cases with pre-infection samples were judged to be necessary. Clones that contracted from day 15 to 85 showed balanced CD4/CD8 phenotypes, whereas a second wave of clones that expanded from day 15 to 37 leaned towards CD4+.

PBMCs were isolated by Ficoll-Paque density gradient centrifugation. This clonotype was found a few times. Its antigen is not yet known. No much larger clonotype is one base removed from it; base qualities were not supplied. The sequencer listed for this sample is Illumina NovaSeq 6000. TCRalpha and TCRbeta cDNA libraries were constructed by 5'RACE with constant-segment primers, with sample barcodes and unique molecular identifiers being introduced. Trizol reagent was used to extract RNA from every sample. Libraries were amplified in two PCR steps, with a second sample barcode and Illumina TruSeq adapters added in the second step. Sequencing of the libraries was done on an Illumina NovaSeq, producing 2 x 150 bp paired-end reads. The study's own analysis went as follows. Demultiplexing of reads and collapsing into UMI-guided consensus sequences were performed with migec v1.2.7. With mixcr v2.1.11, UMI consensuses were aligned to TRA and TRB V and J templates and assembled into clonotypes. A clonotype was counted as expanded or contracted only if both edgeR and NoisET called the change significant, with noise models trained on biological replicates. edgeR calls used a false discovery rate-adjusted p below 0.01 and a log2 fold-change threshold of 1. PCA with hierarchical clustering of max-normalized trajectories of the 1000 most abundant clonotypes was used as exploratory dynamics analysis. Each responding clone was given a CD4 or CD8 phenotype based on the CD4+ and CD8+ repertoires, which had been sequenced separately. TCRdb cleaned the public reads at Q25 with fastp, built clones with MiXCR and kept in-frame beta chains. Here each entry gathers all rows of one CDR3 protein and keeps the most common genes and DNA. The V and J calls follow TCRdb's processing rather than the paper's. The table for this sample lists hundreds of thousands of distinct CDR3 sequences; 16% of them were counted only once. The ten top clones hold 3.5% of the sample.

Sequencing used PBMCs or a T cell subset sorted from them (not recorded which). The receptor's source is a man aged 18 to 30 who had mild COVID-19 (a few samples of this study predate the infection). The sample titles of this study are shuffled in the database, so cell type and time point are left out; the donor was told from shared clones.

The nucleotide sequence reads TGTGCCAGCAGTCCCAAGGACCCGAGACTTACCGGGGAGCTGTTTTTT. Its protein reads: CASSPKDPRLTGELFF. Recombination connected TRBV12-3 or TRBV12-4 to TRBJ2-2; the D gene cannot be resolved reliably. Trimming removed 5 bases from V and 5 bases from J, leaving 18 bases between the germline ends. The CDR3 contains 16 residues, cysteine and phenylalanine counted. Only the CDR3 DNA is retained, 48 bases long and in frame from the first base.